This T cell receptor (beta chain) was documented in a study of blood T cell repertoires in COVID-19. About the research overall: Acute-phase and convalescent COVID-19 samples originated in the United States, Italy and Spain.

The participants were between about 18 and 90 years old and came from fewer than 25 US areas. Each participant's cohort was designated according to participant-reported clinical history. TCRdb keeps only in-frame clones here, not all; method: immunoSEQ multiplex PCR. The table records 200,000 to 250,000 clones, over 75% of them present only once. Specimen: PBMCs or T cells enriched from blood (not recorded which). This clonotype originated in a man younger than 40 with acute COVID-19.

This CDR3 is CAWSRGGGTDTQYF. For the CDR3, the DNA is TGTGCCTGGAGCCGGGGGGGCGGCACAGATACGCAGTATTTT. The rearrangement joins TRBV30 to TRBJ2-3, with 8 bases lining up with TRBD2. J lost 1 base, V lost 3 bases, and 3 bases had no gene match. Germline V gives CDR1 GTSNPN, CDR2 SVGIG (reference sequence). CDR3 size: 14 residues.